This TCR beta chain was sequenced in a study of cytomegalovirus exposure and HLA in healthy donors. Primers included in the PCR were 60 Vbeta and 13 Jbeta primers. Sequencing was performed with immunoSEQ multiplex PCR; in TCRdb, only in-frame clones are kept and a portion is missing. The data show approximately 150,000 clones, just over 75% seen once. Comments on this clone: A junction boundary mismatches the germline segment, possibly from a read error.

Germline-derived CDR1 and CDR2 are SGHTS and YDEGEE. There are 14 residues in the CDR3. The clonotype originates from a woman in her thirties or forties in good health and CMV-seronegative. This sequence joins TRBV5-8 and TRBJ1-2; a weak D match, TRBD1 (6 bases). The sequencing sample was made of PBMCs. CDR3 loop: CASSTRAGDYGYTF. The CDR3 coding sequence is TGTGCCAGCAGCACTAGGGCAGGGGACTACGGCTACACCTTC.